The T cell receptor beta chain described here comes from a study of blood T cell repertoires in COVID-19. In the study overall: From the United States, Italy and Spain came samples of acute and convalescent COVID-19. Sample material is recorded as cDNA or gDNA derived from T cells, B-cell-depleted T cells, or PBMCs.

Only in-frame clones appear in the TCRdb table, and some are missing; sequencing was by immunoSEQ multiplex PCR. The repertoire holds more than 85,000 clones, roughly nine tenths seen once, with around 2% in the top ten. Germline V gene lookup returns CDR1 GTSNPN and CDR2 SVGIG (reference sequence). The CDR3 has 11 amino acids. V shed 3 bases and J shed 5 bases, with 7 bases lying between them. Sample: peripheral blood. V is TRBV30 and J is TRBJ1-1; D unresolved. The sequence came from a man in his forties or fifties with active COVID-19. The CDR3 region has the DNA TGTGCCTGGAGCGGGGAAACTGAAGCTTTCTTT. This sequence encodes CAWSGETEAFF.